Presented here are 25 T cell receptor beta chains from one specimen sequenced in a study of blood T cell repertoires in COVID-19. TCRdb keeps only in-frame clones here, not all; method: immunoSEQ multiplex PCR. The table shows over 150,000 clones, with roughly 84% occurring only once. The sequencing sample was made of peripheral blood. The receptors stem from a woman aged 80 or older with active or convalescent COVID-19.

The chain joins TRBV12-3 or TRBV12-4 to TRBJ1-2; D is uncertain. The CDR3 is 13 residues long. Trimming left V 5 bases short and J 3 bases short, with 10 bases between. The CDR3 nucleotides read TGTGCCAGCAGTCGCCAGGAAGACTATGGCTACACCTTC. Translated: CASSRQEDYGYTF.

The genes are TRBV25-1 and TRBJ2-3; TRBD2 agrees at 7 bases. The CDR3 is 12 amino acids. V dropped 5 bases and J dropped 8; count of bases not matched to a gene: 4. CDR1 and CDR2 from the germline V gene are MGHDK and SYGVNS. CDR3 protein: CASSPWGGTQYF. For the CDR3, the DNA is TGTGCCAGCAGTCCTTGGGGGGGTACGCAGTATTTT.

The chain uses TRBV19 and TRBJ1-4; tentatively, D is TRBD1 (6 bases). Looked up from germline, CDR1 is LNHDA and CDR2 is SQIVND (reference sequence). The CDR3 contains 12 residues. V was pared by 6 bases and J by 6 bases, with 8 bases between. CDR3 region: CASRGHDEKLFF. CDR3 DNA sequence: TGTGCCAGTAGGGGACACGATGAAAAACTGTTTTTT.

This clone appeared once. V usage is TRBV3-1 (or the pseudogene TRBV3-2) and J usage is TRBJ1-2; 9 bases line up with TRBD1. Germline assignment: CDR1 LGHDT and CDR2 YNNKEL (reference sequence). CDR3 length: 15 amino acids. V trimming: 2 bases; J trimming: 8 bases; junction bases outside the gene matches: 9. The CDR3 DNA is TGTGCCAGCAGCCAACTCGACAGGGGGATCGTGGGCTACACCTTC. It translates to CASSQLDRGIVGYTF.

This chain links TRBV5-1 with TRBJ2-7, with D perhaps TRBD2 (6 bases). V lost 2 bases to trimming and J lost 1 base, with 19 bases between them. This CDR3 region has 17 residues. Looked up from germline, CDR1 is SGHRS and CDR2 is YFSETQ. CDR3 loop: CASSLPGTSGKSYEQYF. DNA for the CDR3: TGCGCCAGCAGCTTACCAGGGACTTCCGGGAAGTCCTACGAGCAGTACTTC. Together with reference TRBV5-1 and TRBJ2-7, the CDR3 gives the full variable domain: KAGVTQTPRYLIKTRGQQVTLSCSPISGHRSVSWYQQTPGQGLQFLFEYFSETQRNKGNFPGRFSGRQFSNSRSEMNVSTLELGDSALYLCASSLPGTSGKSYEQYFGPGTRLTVT.

In this sample, this clone turned up a few times. J is TRBJ2-2 and V is TRBV7-9; possibly TRBD2 for D (5 bases). CDR3 length equals 19 residues. Germline values: CDR1 SEHNR, CDR2 FQNEAQ (reference sequence). The V end was cut by 3 bases, the J end by 4 bases, with 24 bases between. CDR3 sequence: CASSFSMMGRGRATGELFF. CDR3 coding DNA: TGTGCCAGCAGCTTTTCTATGATGGGAAGAGGGCGGGCCACCGGGGAGCTGTTTTTT. The whole variable domain, remainder taken from reference TRBV7-9 and TRBJ2-2, is DTGVSQNPRHKITKRGQNVTFRCDPISEHNRLYWYRQTLGQGPEFLTYFQNEAQLEKSRLLSDRFSAERPKGSFSTLEIQRTEQGDSAMYLCASSFSMMGRGRATGELFFGEGSRLTVL.

V and J are TRBV7-3 and TRBJ2-1, with 7 positions matching TRBD1. Germline V CDR1 and CDR2: SGHTA, FQGTGA. J gave up 0 bases and V 2 bases, and 4 bases lay outside the gene matches. CDR3 length: 16 residues. CDR3 nucleotide sequence: TGTGCCAGCAGCTTAGCACAGGGGAGCTCCTACAATGAGCAGTTCTTC. Protein product: CASSLAQGSSYNEQFF.

The chain's CDR3 is CASSRGQGATNEKLFF. DNA for the CDR3: TGTGCCAGCTCACGCGGACAGGGTGCAACTAATGAAAAACTGTTTTTT. V is TRBV18 and J is TRBJ1-4; 8 bases are a match to TRBD1. The CDR3 is made up of 16 amino acids. Germline-derived CDR1 and CDR2 are KGHSH and LQKENI. Trimming at V came to 4 bases and at J to 0 bases, leaving 4 bases not matched to a gene.

This chain links TRBV2 with TRBJ2-7, with D possibly being TRBD1 (6 bases). The V end was cut by 6 bases, the J end by 5 bases, with 14 bases between. The CDR3 loop spans 13 amino acids. Germline CDR1 and CDR2: SNHLY and FYNNEI. CDR3 amino acids: CASRTGTYHEQYF. CDR3 nucleotide sequence: TGTGCCAGCAGGACAGGAACTTACCACGAGCAGTACTTC.

The V and J genes are TRBV28 and TRBJ1-5; D is unresolved. CDR1 is MDHEN and CDR2 is SYDVKM in the germline V gene. V was shortened by 3 bases and J by 4 bases, with 4 bases between the two germline ends. The CDR3 has 12 amino acids. The chain's CDR3 is CASSFRNQPQHF. DNA for the CDR3: TGTGCCAGCAGTTTCAGGAATCAGCCCCAGCATTTT.

This chain uses TRBV5-1 with TRBJ1-2; the D gene is possibly TRBD1 (6 bases). Trimming cost V 2 bases and J 6 bases, with 8 bases left between them. The CDR3 contains 12 residues. Germline assignment: CDR1 SGHRS and CDR2 YFSETQ. CDR3 sequence (DNA): TGCGCCAGCAGCTTTTCAGGGGATGGCTACACCTTC. Protein sequence: CASSFSGDGYTF.

The chain couples TRBV6-2 or TRBV6-3 to TRBJ1-1, with 7 positions matching TRBD1. Looked up from germline, CDR1 is MNHEY and CDR2 is SVGEGT. With V trimmed by 7 bases and J by 4 bases, 9 bases remained unmatched. The length of the CDR3 is 14 residues. CDR3 nucleotide sequence: TGTGCCAGCACCCCAACAGGGGCTGGCACTGAAGCTTTCTTT. This encodes CASTPTGAGTEAFF.

J is TRBJ2-1 and V is TRBV9; TRBD2 matches at 8 bases. Germline V CDR1 and CDR2: SGDLS, YYNGEE. The CDR3 covers 14 residues. V trimming: 6 bases; J trimming: 1 base; junction bases outside the gene matches: 3. The CDR3 loop reads CASTAGVSYNEQFF. DNA for the CDR3: TGTGCCAGCACAGCGGGAGTTTCCTACAATGAGCAGTTCTTC. Looking up the rest from reference TRBV9 and TRBJ2-1 gives the full variable domain: DSGVTQTPKHLITATGQRVTLRCSPRSGDLSVYWYQQSLDQGLQFLIQYYNGEERAKGNILERFSAQQFPDLHSELNLSSLELGDSALYFCASTAGVSYNEQFFGPGTRLTVL.

The chain is built from TRBV15 and TRBJ2-6; D is ambiguous. V shed 1 base and J shed 0 bases, with 4 bases lying between them. Germline V gene sequence: CDR1 LNHNV, CDR2 YYDKDF (reference sequence). The CDR3 has 15 residues. The CDR3: CATSRVRSGANVLTF. CDR3 in DNA: TGTGCCACCAGCAGAGTTCGCTCTGGGGCCAACGTCCTGACTTTC.

J is TRBJ1-2 and V is TRBV10-3; 11 bases are a match to TRBD1. Germline V gene data show CDR1 as ENHRY and CDR2 as SYGVKD. The CDR3 has 15 residues. The junction had 8 bases not matched to a gene; V was cut back by 8 bases and J by 3 bases. CDR3 sequence reads: CAISGQGETYYGYTF. The CDR3 nucleotides are TGTGCCATCTCGGGACAGGGGGAAACTTACTATGGCTACACCTTC.

The rearrangement links TRBV6-1 to TRBJ1-2, with 8 bases matching TRBD1. CDR1 is MNHNS and CDR2 is SASEGT in the germline V gene. Trimming at V came to 3 bases and at J to 11 bases, leaving 17 bases not matched to a gene. CDR3 length: 16 amino acids. CDR3 protein: CASSDIVAGGGLRYTF. The CDR3 DNA is TGTGCCAGCAGTGACATCGTGGCAGGGGGCGGTTTGCGTTACACCTTC.

The CDR3 protein is CAQTGSYEQYF. As DNA, the CDR3 is TGTGCCCAGACCGGGAGCTACGAGCAGTACTTC. The chain combines TRBV19 with TRBJ2-7; D is perhaps TRBD2 (6 bases). Trimming stripped 11 bases from V and 3 bases from J, with 11 bases between. The CDR3 has 11 residues. In germline, CDR1 is LNHDA, CDR2 SQIVND (reference sequence).

The chain combines TRBV12-3 or TRBV12-4 with TRBJ1-6; a weak D match, TRBD1 (5 bases). The length of the CDR3 is 13 residues. Trimming shortened V by 7 bases and J by 7 bases, and 11 bases separated the two germline ends. CDR3 sequence (DNA): TGTGCCAGCACGGGGGGGAGCAATTCACCCCTCCACTTT. Protein product: CASTGGSNSPLHF.

The chain is built from TRBV3-1 (or the pseudogene TRBV3-2) and TRBJ1-6, with 7 bases lining up with TRBD1. The J segment lost 7 bases and the V segment lost 4 bases, leaving 10 bases of the junction unmatched. CDR1 and CDR2 from the germline V gene are LGHDT and YNNKEL (reference sequence). The CDR3 has 16 amino acids. The CDR3 DNA reads TGTGCCAGCAGCCTACAACAGGGACAGTCCAATTCACCCCTCCACTTT. Translating it yields CASSLQQGQSNSPLHF.

This clone was seen a single time. CDR3 bases: TGTGCCAGCAGCTCGCCTCGGACAGGGGATCAGCCCCAGCATTTT. Protein: CASSSPRTGDQPQHF. This sequence joins TRBV28 and TRBJ1-5, with 9 bases identical to TRBD1. Trimming cost V 6 bases and J 5 bases; bases outside gene matches: 8. This CDR3 contains 15 residues. The germline V gene encodes CDR1 MDHEN and CDR2 SYDVKM. Using reference TRBV28 and TRBJ1-5 for the parts outside the CDR3, the full variable domain is DVKVTQSSRYLVKRTGEKVFLECVQDMDHENMFWYRQDPGLGLRLIYFSYDVKMKEKGDIPEGYSVSREKKERFSLILESASTNQTSMYLCASSSPRTGDQPQHFGDGTRLSIL.

The CDR3 loop reads CASSLGGSGNTIYF. In DNA, the CDR3 is TGTGCCAGCAGCTTAGGGGGCTCTGGAAACACCATATATTTT. The rearrangement links TRBV2 to TRBJ1-3; D might be TRBD1 (6 bases). V was clipped by 6 bases and J by 0 bases, with 9 bases between them. Per germline, CDR1 SNHLY and CDR2 FYNNEI. CDR3 length: 14 amino acids.

This chain uses TRBV5-1 with TRBJ2-1; 8 bases map to TRBD2. V gave up 4 bases and J gave up 0 bases; unmatched junction bases: 12. Germline values: CDR1 SGHRS, CDR2 YFSETQ. The CDR3 spans 18 residues. The CDR3 nucleotides are TGCGCCAGCAGCCCCTCTAGGGGGAGCGGGAGCTCCTACAATGAGCAGTTCTTC. It is translated as CASSPSRGSGSSYNEQFF.

The J gene is TRBJ2-7, the V gene TRBV20-1; TRBD2 matches at 7 bases. Germline loops: CDR1 DFQATT, CDR2 SNEGSKA (reference sequence). J was trimmed by 0 bases and V by 3 bases; bases with no gene match: 5. The CDR3 totals 14 residues. CDR3 sequence reads: CSASPSGASYEQYF. CDR3 coding DNA: TGCAGTGCTAGTCCTAGCGGTGCCTCCTACGAGCAGTACTTC.

The chain recombines TRBV10-3 with TRBJ1-6; weak D call: TRBD1 (5 bases). Germline CDR1 ENHRY, CDR2 SYGVKD. V was pared by 0 bases and J by 9 bases, with 9 bases between. The CDR3 loop spans 14 amino acids. CDR3 bases: TGTGCCATCAGTGAGTCAGGGGCCGGTTCACCCCTCCACTTT. Translating it yields CAISESGAGSPLHF.

This clone was observed a single time. J is TRBJ2-7 and V is TRBV2, with 8 bases matching TRBD1. CDR3 length: 15 amino acids. CDR1 and CDR2 from the germline V gene are SNHLY and FYNNEI. Unmatched junction bases numbered 6, after V lost 2 bases and J lost 3 bases. CDR3 DNA sequence: TGTGCCAGCAGTGAAAGGGGACAGGTGCTCTACGAGCAGTACTTC. Protein: CASSERGQVLYEQYF.